The clone carrying this T cell receptor (beta chain) was observed many times. What it recognizes is unknown. Bone marrow was sampled from every patient at the time of active disease. This library used 300 to 450 ng RNA and molecular barcoded adaptors spanning alpha/delta and beta/gamma chains. MiXCR was run by TCRdb on the reads, yielding one entry per CDR3 protein. The sample carries over 14,000 distinct CDR3 sequences, roughly 22% recorded once. This record belongs to a study of read filtering for tumor transcriptome and immune sequencing. As for the study in general: R-ISS stage counts were about eight for I, roughly 16 for II, six or seven for III.

Broader study findings: IR-seq captured clonotypes deeper and more reliably than RNA-seq.

What was sequenced was a population of CD138-negative cells sorted from bone marrow. The clonotype originates from a donor over 35 with multiple myeloma.

Written as DNA, the CDR3 is TGTGCCAGCAGTTACTCTAACGGCTACGAGCAGTACTTC. Its protein product is CASSYSNGYEQYF. The gene calls are TRBV27 and TRBJ2-7; D gene ambiguous. In germline, CDR1 is MNHEY, CDR2 SMNVEV (reference sequence). V was trimmed by 4 bases and J by 3 bases, leaving 10 bases between them. There are 13 residues in the CDR3.